The 16 T cell receptor beta chains below were found in one sample sequenced in a study of OX40 agonist ivuxolimab in advanced cancers. The method was immunoSEQ multiplex PCR; TCRdb's version includes in-frame clones alone and lacks a portion of them. The table lists 55,000 to 90,000 clones, roughly 88% of them singletons. Sequencing used CD4+ or CD8+ T cells sorted from blood, obtained in a trial of the OX40 agonist ivuxolimab. The receptor set was obtained from an adult with an advanced solid tumor such as melanoma, head and neck, liver or kidney cancer.

The gene calls are TRBV13 and TRBJ1-2; the D gene is possibly TRBD1 (6 bases). The CDR3 length is 14 residues. V lost 5 bases and J 1 base, leaving 11 bases between the germline ends. CDR1 and CDR2 (germline): PRHDT, FYEKMQ (reference sequence). CDR3 sequence: CASSQLQGNYGYTF. The DNA for the CDR3 is TGTGCCAGCAGCCAACTACAGGGTAACTATGGCTACACCTTC.

The chain couples TRBV7-2 to TRBJ1-2; 8 bases align to TRBD1. V shed 1 base and J 0 bases; nucleotides not matched to a gene: 4. This CDR3 is built from 16 residues. The germline V gene encodes CDR1 SGHTA and CDR2 FQGNSA. The CDR3 sequence is CASSLGTGRTNYGYTF. The CDR3 DNA reads as TGTGCCAGCAGCTTAGGGACAGGGAGAACTAACTATGGCTACACCTTC.

CDR3 residues: CASSGETQYF. For the CDR3, the DNA is TGTGCCAGCAGTGGAGAGACCCAGTACTTC. The genes are TRBV25-1 and TRBJ2-5; the D is unclear. V was cut by 4 bases and J by 4 bases, with 1 base left in between. This CDR3 has 10 amino acids. Germline loops: CDR1 MGHDK, CDR2 SYGVNS.

The chain recombines TRBV7-9 with TRBJ2-1, with 7 nucleotides matching TRBD2. The junction had 8 bases not matched to a gene; V was cut back by 4 bases and J by 2 bases. Germline-derived CDR1 and CDR2 are SEHNR and FQNEAQ (reference sequence). The CDR3 sequence is 16 residues long. The CDR3, as DNA: TGTGCCAGCAGCTACGGACTAGTATTAACCTACAATGAGCAGTTCTTC. Protein sequence: CASSYGLVLTYNEQFF. The full variable domain, rest sourced from reference TRBV7-9 and TRBJ2-1, is DTGVSQNPRHKITKRGQNVTFRCDPISEHNRLYWYRQTLGQGPEFLTYFQNEAQLEKSRLLSDRFSAERPKGSFSTLEIQRTEQGDSAMYLCASSYGLVLTYNEQFFGPGTRLTVL.

This clone was picked up one time. The V and J genes are TRBV29-1 and TRBJ1-5; D not certain. Germline V CDR1 and CDR2: SQVTM, ANQGSEA. The V end was cut by 7 bases, the J end by 6 bases, with 22 bases between. This CDR3 has 15 amino acids. The CDR3 sequence: CSASQIRRECQPQHF. The CDR3 DNA is TGCAGCGCCTCACAAATAAGGAGGGAGTGTCAGCCCCAGCATTTT.

V gene TRBV7-9 combines with J gene TRBJ2-3; D could derive from TRBD1 or TRBD2 (6 bases each). Germline V gene lookup returns CDR1 SEHNR and CDR2 FQNEAQ (reference sequence). The V end was cut by 5 bases, the J end by 4 bases, with 10 bases between. The CDR3 runs to 13 residues. The CDR3: CASSPRGPDTQYF. The CDR3 DNA follows: TGTGCCAGCAGCCCACGGGGGCCAGATACGCAGTATTTT.

J is TRBJ2-5 and V is TRBV28; TRBD2 aligns across 15 bases. CDR3 size: 18 residues. The V and J ends lost 6 bases and 1 base, in that order; junction bases with no gene match: 9. CDR1 MDHEN and CDR2 SYDVKM come from the germline V gene. CDR3 sequence (DNA): TGTGCCAGCAGCCCGGGACTAGCGGGGGGCGTCCGCCAAGAGACCCAGTACTTC. Its translation is CASSPGLAGGVRQETQYF.

The gene calls are TRBV7-9 and TRBJ2-2, with D perhaps matching TRBD1 (8 bases). CDR1 is SEHNR and CDR2 is FQNEAQ in the germline V gene (reference sequence). The CDR3 extends over 15 amino acids. V shed 4 bases and J shed 7 bases, with 16 bases lying between them. The CDR3 sequence: CASSYLQGGFGELFF. The CDR3 DNA sequence: TGTGCCAGCAGCTACCTACAGGGGGGGTTCGGGGAGCTGTTTTTT.

The J gene is TRBJ2-1, the V gene TRBV4-2; D remains ambiguous. The germline V gene encodes CDR1 LGHNA and CDR2 YNFKEQ. There are 14 residues in the CDR3. Trimming took 3 bases from V and 0 from J, leaving 6 bases between them. The CDR3, as DNA: TGTGCCAGCAGCCAGGGTAGCTCCTACAATGAGCAGTTCTTC. Protein: CASSQGSSYNEQFF.

The chain carries TRBV30 and TRBJ1-5; a weak D match, TRBD1 (6 bases). V lost 5 bases and J 5 bases, leaving 13 bases between the germline ends. Germline CDR1 is GTSNPN and CDR2 is SVGIG (reference sequence). This CDR3 contains 13 residues. The CDR3 sequence: CAWSTGLYQPQHF. The CDR3 DNA reads as TGTGCCTGGTCTACAGGGTTGTATCAGCCCCAGCATTTT.

The chain employs TRBV6-1 and TRBJ1-6, with no clear D. Trimming took 4 bases from V and 7 from J, leaving 11 bases between them. CDR3 length: 14 amino acids. CDR1 MNHNS and CDR2 SASEGT come from the germline V gene. The CDR3: CASSGRVPNSPLHF. The CDR3 coding sequence is TGTGCCAGCAGTGGCCGGGTCCCCAATTCACCCCTCCACTTT.

This chain links TRBV7-2 with TRBJ2-1, with D perhaps being TRBD1 or TRBD2 (5 bases each). Trimming cost V 1 base and J 10 bases, with 14 bases left between them. Germline-derived CDR1 and CDR2 are SGHTA and FQGNSA. The CDR3 length is 14 residues. CDR3 loop: CASSLGGGPSEQFF. The CDR3 DNA follows: TGTGCCAGCAGCTTAGGGGGCGGGCCTTCGGAGCAGTTCTTC.

This clone turned up a few times. The CDR3 reads CASSQNFPGELFF. CDR3 DNA sequence: TGCGCCAGCAGCCAGAATTTCCCCGGGGAGCTGTTTTTT. This chain joins TRBV4-3 and TRBJ2-2; D is uncertain. The CDR3 loop spans 13 amino acids. Trimming stripped 3 bases from V and 6 bases from J, with 8 bases between. Germline CDR1 reads LGHNA; CDR2 reads YSLEER.

V gene TRBV6-1 combines with J gene TRBJ2-2; maybe TRBD2 (6 bases). The CDR3 is 14 amino acids. V was trimmed by 8 bases and J by 4 bases, leaving 14 bases between them. CDR1 is MNHNS and CDR2 is SASEGT in the germline V gene. CDR3 residues: CASASQGGTGELFF. The CDR3 bases are TGTGCCAGCGCCAGCCAGGGAGGCACCGGGGAGCTGTTTTTT.

V and J are TRBV15 and TRBJ2-3; D could derive from TRBD1 or TRBD2 (5 bases each). Per germline, CDR1 LNHNV and CDR2 YYDKDF (reference sequence). This CDR3 has 14 amino acids. The ends were cut back, 5 bases at V and 0 bases at J, with 9 bases in the middle. The chain's CDR3 is CATSHGDSTDTQYF. Here the CDR3 DNA reads TGTGCCACCAGCCATGGGGACAGCACAGATACGCAGTATTTT. Using reference TRBV15 and TRBJ2-3 for the parts outside the CDR3, the full variable domain is DAMVIQNPRYQVTQFGKPVTLSCSQTLNHNVMYWYQQKSSQAPKLLFHYYDKDFNNEADTPDNFQSRRPNTSFCFLDIRSPGLGDTAMYLCATSHGDSTDTQYFGPGTRLTVL.

The chain couples TRBV4-1 to TRBJ2-3, with unresolved D. Germline lookup yields CDR1 MGHRA and CDR2 YSYEKL. Trimming shortened V by 0 bases and J by 1 base, and 8 bases separated the two germline ends. The length of the CDR3 is 15 residues. CDR3 sequence: CASSQDGTGTDTQYF. The CDR3 DNA reads TGCGCCAGCAGCCAAGACGGAACAGGCACAGATACGCAGTATTTT.